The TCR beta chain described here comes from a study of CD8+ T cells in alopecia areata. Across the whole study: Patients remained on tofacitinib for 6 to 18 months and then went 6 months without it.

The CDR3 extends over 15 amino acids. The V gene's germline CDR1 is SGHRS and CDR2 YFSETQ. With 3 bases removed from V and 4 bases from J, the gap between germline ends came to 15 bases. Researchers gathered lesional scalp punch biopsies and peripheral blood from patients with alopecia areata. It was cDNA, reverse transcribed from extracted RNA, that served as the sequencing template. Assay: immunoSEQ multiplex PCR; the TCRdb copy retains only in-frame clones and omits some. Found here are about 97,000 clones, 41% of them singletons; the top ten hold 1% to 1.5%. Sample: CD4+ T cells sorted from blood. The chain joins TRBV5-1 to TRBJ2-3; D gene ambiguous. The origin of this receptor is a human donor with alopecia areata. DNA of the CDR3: TGCGCCAGCAGCTATGGACGGATCGAGGCAGATACGCAGTATTTT. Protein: CASSYGRIEADTQYF.